The 14 T cell receptor beta chains below were found in one sample sequenced in a study of cytomegalovirus exposure and HLA in healthy donors. Primers: 60 Vbeta forward and 13 Jbeta reverse. Sequencing was performed with immunoSEQ multiplex PCR; in TCRdb, only in-frame clones are kept and a portion is missing. This sample has some 150,000 clones, with approximately 78% found just once. What was sequenced was PBMCs. The receptor set was obtained from a man aged 35 to 55 in good health and CMV-seropositive.

The gene calls are TRBV5-4 and TRBJ2-7, with a weak D call TRBD1 (5 bases). The CDR3 extends over 15 amino acids. V was pared by 2 bases and J by 7 bases, with 19 bases between. Per the germline V gene, CDR1 is SGHNT and CDR2 is YYREEE (reference sequence). The CDR3: CASSLSGFGPGEQYF. The CDR3 DNA sequence: TGTGCCAGCAGCTTATCAGGGTTCGGTCCTGGGGAGCAGTACTTC.

The rearrangement joins TRBV7-9 to TRBJ2-1; TRBD2 matches at 9 bases. J gave up 8 bases and V 1 base, and 12 bases lay outside the gene matches. This CDR3 is built from 17 residues. In germline, CDR1 is SEHNR, CDR2 FQNEAQ (reference sequence). CDR3 residues: CASSLGGSGSVGDEQFF. CDR3 DNA: TGTGCCAGCAGCTTAGGTGGTAGCGGGAGTGTGGGAGATGAGCAGTTCTTC.

The rearrangement joins TRBV2 to TRBJ2-2; the D gene is possibly TRBD1 (6 bases). This CDR3 spans 15 amino acids. Trimming left V 6 bases short and J 3 bases short, with 14 bases between. The germline CDR1 and CDR2 sequences are SNHLY and FYNNEI. The CDR3 protein is CASRVDRSYTGELFF. The CDR3 nucleotides read TGTGCCAGCAGGGTGGACAGAAGCTACACCGGGGAGCTGTTTTTT.

The chain employs TRBV5-1 and TRBJ2-5; tentative D call: TRBD2 (6 bases). The J call may be incorrect, as the DNA end agrees better with TRBJ2-7. This CDR3 has 20 amino acids. Germline loops: CDR1 SGHRS, CDR2 YFSETQ. The CDR3 DNA reads as TGCGCCAGCAGCTTGGGTGTAAGGGTGAGAGGCTCGGAGGGCTCCTACGAGCAGTACTTC. Protein: CASSLGVRVRGSEGSYEQYF.

This clone was seen just once. CDR3 sequence (DNA): TGTGCCAGCAGCGACAGGGGCGCTTCTTATGGCTACACCTTC. The encoded protein is CASSDRGASYGYTF. The chain combines TRBV27 with TRBJ1-2; 8 bases are shared with TRBD1. Germline loops: CDR1 MNHEY, CDR2 SMNVEV (reference sequence). This CDR3 is 14 amino acids long. V shed 6 bases, J shed 5 bases, and the junction held 8 bases outside the gene matches.

This clone was detected once. This chain connects TRBV7-2 to TRBJ1-4, with D possibly matching TRBD1 (5 bases). CDR1 and CDR2 (germline): SGHTA, FQGNSA. The CDR3 runs 16 residues. Trimming shortened V by 2 bases and J by 4 bases, and 14 bases separated the two germline ends. In DNA, the CDR3 is TGTGCCAGCAGCTTAAGCCCAGGGTTGGTTAATGAAAAACTGTTTTTT. Translation gives CASSLSPGLVNEKLFF.

The V gene is TRBV6-1, the J gene TRBJ2-5; D perhaps matches TRBD1 (6 bases). This CDR3 has 14 residues. The germline CDR1 and CDR2 sequences are MNHNS and SASEGT. V dropped 4 bases and J dropped 5 bases, with 14 bases sitting between them. In DNA form, the CDR3 reads TGTGCCAGCAGTGCGGGACACTCCTCTGAGACCCAGTACTTC. Translated: CASSAGHSSETQYF.

V is TRBV4-2 and J is TRBJ1-3, with 10 bases lining up with TRBD1. The CDR3 is 14 residues long. Per germline, CDR1 LGHNA and CDR2 YNFKEQ. With V trimmed by 5 bases and J by 2 bases, 0 bases remained unmatched. The chain's CDR3 is CASSGQGAGNTIYF. The CDR3, as DNA: TGTGCCAGCAGCGGACAGGGGGCTGGAAACACCATATATTTT.

This sequence joins TRBV15 and TRBJ1-2, with a tentative D call TRBD1 (6 bases). This CDR3 region has 17 residues. The germline V gene has CDR1 LNHNV and CDR2 YYDKDF (reference sequence). Between the trimmed V and J ends, which lost 3 bases and 5 bases, there was a span of 22 bases. CDR3: CATSSRGRAGARYGYTF. The DNA for the CDR3 is TGTGCCACCAGCAGCAGGGGCCGTGCAGGGGCGCGGTATGGCTACACCTTC.

Concerning this clone: The same CDR3 arises from other DNA sequences in this sample as well. The J gene is TRBJ1-3, the V gene TRBV9; a possible D gene is TRBD1 (6 bases). Germline V gene data show CDR1 as SGDLS and CDR2 as YYNGEE. The CDR3 extends over 14 amino acids. V lost 1 base, J lost 4 bases, and 9 bases lay in between. The CDR3 DNA reads as TGTGCCAGCAGCGTAACAGGGACAGGAAACACCATATATTTT. This sequence encodes CASSVTGTGNTIYF. Looking up the rest from reference TRBV9 and TRBJ1-3 gives the full variable domain: DSGVTQTPKHLITATGQRVTLRCSPRSGDLSVYWYQQSLDQGLQFLIQYYNGEERAKGNILERFSAQQFPDLHSELNLSSLELGDSALYFCASSVTGTGNTIYFGEGSWLTVV.

Here the CDR3 reads CASSQKAGGPMNEQFF. The CDR3, as DNA: TGTGCCAGCAGCCAAAAAGCGGGAGGGCCGATGAATGAGCAGTTCTTC. The genes are TRBV7-8 and TRBJ2-1, with 10 bases identical to TRBD2. CDR1 is SGHVS and CDR2 is FQNEAQ in the germline V gene. J gave up 7 bases and V 5 bases, and 11 bases lay outside the gene matches. CDR3 length: 16 amino acids. Supplemented by reference TRBV7-8 and TRBJ2-1, the full variable domain reads GAGVSQSPRYKVAKRGQDVALRCDPISGHVSLFWYQQALGQGPEFLTYFQNEAQLDKSGLPSDRFFAERPEGSVSTLKIQRTQQEDSAVYLCASSQKAGGPMNEQFFGPGTRLTVL.

J is TRBJ1-5 and V is TRBV28; D is ambiguous. The CDR3 covers 15 residues. The germline V gene has CDR1 MDHEN and CDR2 SYDVKM. V was cut by 5 bases and J by 0 bases, with 11 bases left in between. This CDR3 is CASSMPQNSNQPQHF. DNA of the CDR3: TGTGCCAGCAGTATGCCACAGAATAGCAATCAGCCCCAGCATTTT. The full variable domain, rest sourced from reference TRBV28 and TRBJ1-5, is DVKVTQSSRYLVKRTGEKVFLECVQDMDHENMFWYRQDPGLGLRLIYFSYDVKMKEKGDIPEGYSVSREKKERFSLILESASTNQTSMYLCASSMPQNSNQPQHFGDGTRLSIL.

The chain uses TRBV6-6 and TRBJ1-1; D is possibly TRBD1 (5 bases). V was trimmed by 2 bases and J by 5 bases, leaving 6 bases between them. Germline lookup yields CDR1 MNHNY and CDR2 SVGAGI (reference sequence). This CDR3 is built from 12 residues. In DNA, the CDR3 is TGTGCCAGCAGTTACGGGGGGACTGAAGCTTTCTTT. Its protein product is CASSYGGTEAFF.

This clone was picked up one time. The chain joins TRBV5-1 to TRBJ1-1; TRBD1 aligns across 7 bases. Per germline, CDR1 SGHRS and CDR2 YFSETQ. This CDR3 is built from 16 residues. After removal of 0 bases from V and 4 bases from J, the junction contained 9 bases not matched to a gene. The DNA of the CDR3 is TGCGCCAGCAGCTTGGGCGGGGACAGCAGTCTCACTGAAGCTTTCTTT. This translates into CASSLGGDSSLTEAFF.